This T cell receptor beta chain was sequenced during a study of metastatic and nonmetastatic thyroid tumors. Study summary: The study looked at repertoires side by side in blood and in tumor or nodule tissue from malignant and benign thyroid patients.

No treatment had been given to any patient before thyroid surgery. Looked up from germline, CDR1 is SGHNT and CDR2 is YENEEA. V lost 5 bases to trimming and J lost 6 bases, with 16 bases between them. The CDR3 extends over 15 amino acids. TCRdb re-called the PCR reads through MiXCR. The repertoire holds 25,000 to 35,000 clones, with roughly 29% as singletons. Regarding this clone: Its target is not known.

Study-wide points: Significantly greater TCR beta diversity was reportedly found in malignant thyroid tumors than in benign nodules (in blood and tumor).

The receptor was derived from a female donor with papillary thyroid cancer or a benign thyroid nodule (not recorded which). Some clones in this sample may be carry-over from other donors' samples. The rearrangement uses TRBV11-3 and TRBJ2-2; TRBD1 or TRBD2 may be the D gene (6 bases each). Material for sequencing was blood. CDR3 nucleotide sequence: TGTGCCAGCAGCCACGGAGGGGGGCGCGCCGGGGAGCTGTTTTTT. Translation: CASSHGGGRAGELFF.